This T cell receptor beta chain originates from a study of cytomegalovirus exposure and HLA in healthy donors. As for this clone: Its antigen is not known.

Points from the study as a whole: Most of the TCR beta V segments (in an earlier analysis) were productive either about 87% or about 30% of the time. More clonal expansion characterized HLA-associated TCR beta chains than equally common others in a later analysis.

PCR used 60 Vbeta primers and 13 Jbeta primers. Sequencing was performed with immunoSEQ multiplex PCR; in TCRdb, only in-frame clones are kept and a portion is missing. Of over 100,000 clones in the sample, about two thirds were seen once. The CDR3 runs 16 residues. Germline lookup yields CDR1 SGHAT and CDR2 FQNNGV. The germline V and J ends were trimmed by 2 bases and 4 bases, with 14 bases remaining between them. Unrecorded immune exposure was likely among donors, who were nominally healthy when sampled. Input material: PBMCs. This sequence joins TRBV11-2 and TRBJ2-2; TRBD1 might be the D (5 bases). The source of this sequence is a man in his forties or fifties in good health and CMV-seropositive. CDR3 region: CASSLSLGALTGELFF. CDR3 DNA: TGTGCCAGCAGCTTATCCCTTGGGGCTCTCACCGGGGAGCTGTTTTTT.